One and the same sample provided the 30 T cell receptor beta chains below, sequenced in a study of cytomegalovirus exposure and HLA in healthy donors. Researchers ran the PCR with 60 Vbeta and 13 Jbeta primers. Libraries were prepared by immunoSEQ multiplex PCR; TCRdb keeps only in-frame clonotypes and omits some of them. The profile covers about 170,000 clones, with 70% to 90% appearing a single time and more than 2% taken by the ten largest. The sequenced sample consisted of PBMCs. These receptors all stem from a man in his late teens or twenties in good health and CMV-seropositive.

This sequence joins TRBV5-1 and TRBJ2-3; 14 nucleotides align to TRBD2. The J segment lost 6 bases and the V segment lost 4 bases, leaving 4 bases of the junction unmatched. This CDR3 is built from 15 residues. The germline V gene has CDR1 SGHRS and CDR2 YFSETQ. The chain's CDR3 is CASSDGTSGGDTQYF. As DNA, the CDR3 is TGCGCCAGCAGCGACGGGACTAGCGGGGGCGATACGCAGTATTTT.

The chain employs TRBV19 and TRBJ2-3; 11 bases line up with TRBD2. Trimming removed 3 bases from V and 6 bases from J; junction bases left unmatched: 8. The CDR3 sequence is 16 residues long. CDR1 is LNHDA and CDR2 is SQIVND in the germline V gene (reference sequence). In DNA, the CDR3 is TGTGCCAGTAGTATCTCCCTAGCGGGGGGCGGGGATACGCAGTATTTT. It specifies CASSISLAGGGDTQYF.

In DNA, the CDR3 is TGTGCCAGCCAGTTGGGCAGGGGGTACGAGCAGTACTTC. Translated, it gives CASQLGRGYEQYF. The chain couples TRBV27 to TRBJ2-7, with 7 bases fitting TRBD1. V shed 8 bases and J 4 bases; nucleotides not matched to a gene: 8. The CDR3 length is 13 residues. Germline values: CDR1 MNHEY, CDR2 SMNVEV (reference sequence).

J is TRBJ2-1 and V is TRBV7-9; 10 nucleotides align to TRBD2. The germline gives CDR1 SEHNR, CDR2 FQNEAQ (reference sequence). CDR3 length: 16 residues. After removal of 5 bases from V and 4 bases from J, the junction contained 8 bases not matched to a gene. CDR3 DNA: TGTGCCAGCAGCCGACGGGCTAGCGGGGGATACAATGAGCAGTTCTTC. Translated, it gives CASSRRASGGYNEQFF.

This clone was seen only a few times. The rearrangement joins TRBV6-4 to TRBJ2-1; 8 bases are a match to TRBD2. The germline V gene has CDR1 MRHNA and CDR2 SNTAGT. The ends lost 0 bases at V and 8 bases at J; junction bases unmatched: 6. CDR3 length: 15 amino acids. CDR3 sequence reads: CASSDSGGAVHEQFF. The CDR3 DNA reads as TGTGCCAGCAGTGACTCCGGGGGGGCTGTCCATGAGCAGTTCTTC.

The chain uses TRBV7-2 and TRBJ2-3; the D is unclear. This CDR3 has 14 residues. Trimming removed 3 bases from V and 4 bases from J, with 11 bases in between. Per the germline V gene, CDR1 is SGHTA and CDR2 is FQGNSA. The CDR3 sequence: CASSFGARSDTQYF. The DNA of the CDR3 is TGTGCCAGCAGCTTCGGAGCCCGATCAGATACGCAGTATTTT.

The chain has TRBV7-8 and TRBJ1-6, with a possible D match to TRBD1 (5 bases). Germline CDR1 SGHVS, CDR2 FQNEAQ. The germline V and J ends were trimmed by 1 base and 6 bases, with 13 bases remaining between them. The CDR3 loop spans 16 amino acids. This CDR3 is CASSLEGVNGNSPLHF. The CDR3 DNA follows: TGTGCCAGCAGCTTAGAAGGGGTCAACGGTAATTCACCCCTCCACTTT.

The chain couples TRBV9 to TRBJ1-6; D is ambiguous. Germline CDR1 SGDLS, CDR2 YYNGEE. The CDR3 is 17 residues long. Trimming stripped 5 bases from V and 0 bases from J, with 15 bases between. The CDR3 sequence is CASRDPGSSSYNSPLHF. CDR3 DNA: TGTGCCAGCAGGGACCCGGGATCGAGCTCCTATAATTCACCCCTCCACTTT.

The V gene is TRBV19, the J gene TRBJ1-1; D ambiguous. From germline, CDR1 is LNHDA and CDR2 SQIVND (reference sequence). CDR3 length: 14 amino acids. Between the trimmed V and J ends, which lost 2 bases and 1 base, there was a span of 8 bases. CDR3 in DNA: TGTGCCAGTAGTATATCGGCAGGGAACACTGAAGCTTTCTTT. Translating it yields CASSISAGNTEAFF.

This chain joins TRBV9 and TRBJ1-1, with 9 positions matching TRBD1. CDR1 and CDR2 from the germline V gene are SGDLS and YYNGEE. V lost 1 base and J lost 4; bases outside the gene matches: 8. The CDR3 consists of 16 residues. The CDR3 nucleotides are TGTGCCAGCAGCGTAACAGGGGGCGGTTCGGGCACTGAAGCTTTCTTT. Translated: CASSVTGGGSGTEAFF.

This clone showed up just a few times. V usage is TRBV6-1 and J usage is TRBJ2-7; 11 bases align to TRBD1. With V trimmed by 3 bases and J by 3 bases, 1 base remained unmatched. The CDR3 contains 14 residues. The V gene's germline CDR1 is MNHNS and CDR2 SASEGT. The CDR3 nucleotides are TGTGCCAGCAGTGACGGGACAGGGGGCTACGAGCAGTACTTC. It specifies CASSDGTGGYEQYF.

This clone has only one observation. This chain uses TRBV10-3 with TRBJ2-7, with D possibly TRBD1 on 5 matching bases. Germline loops: CDR1 ENHRY, CDR2 SYGVKD. The V end was cut by 3 bases, the J end by 5 bases, with 20 bases between. This CDR3 has 16 residues. The CDR3 DNA is TGTGCCATCAGTGAACAGTTGGGGCAGGGTGGAAACGAGCAGTACTTC. Translation: CAISEQLGQGGNEQYF.

This chain uses TRBV5-5 with TRBJ1-2; 8 bases are shared with TRBD1. The CDR3 covers 13 residues. Germline loops: CDR1 SGHKS, CDR2 YYEKEE (reference sequence). Germline trimming cut 3 bases from V and 7 bases from J; bases unmatched to any gene: 5. The CDR3 DNA reads as TGTGCCAGCAGCTCCGGGACAGGCTCTGGCTACACCTTC. This codes for CASSSGTGSGYTF.

The chain has TRBV14 and TRBJ2-5; D is unresolved. Germline CDR1 and CDR2: SGHDN and FVKESK. The V gene lost 0 bases and the J gene lost 5 bases, with 4 bases spanning the gap. The CDR3 length is 12 residues. CDR3: CASSQEAETQYF. CDR3 nucleotides: TGTGCCAGCAGCCAAGAGGCCGAGACCCAGTACTTC.

The genes are TRBV5-6 and TRBJ1-1, with D possibly matching TRBD1 (6 bases). V dropped 4 bases and J dropped 1 base, with 8 bases sitting between them. The CDR3 has 13 residues. Germline V lookup: CDR1 SGHDT, CDR2 YYEEEE. For the CDR3, the DNA is TGTGCCAGCAGCGCACAGGGGAACACTGAAGCTTTCTTT. Its translation is CASSAQGNTEAFF.

This chain links TRBV29-1 with TRBJ2-1; possibly TRBD2 for D (5 bases). The germline V gene has CDR1 SQVTM and CDR2 ANQGSEA. Trimming pared 7 bases from V and 9 bases from J, leaving 13 bases between. This CDR3 comprises 11 residues. The CDR3 here is CSGGLEREQFF. The CDR3 DNA is TGCAGCGGAGGACTGGAACGTGAGCAGTTCTTC.

CDR3 sequence (DNA): TGTGCCAGTAGTACCCCGGTGACAGGGCGGAGGACTGAAGCTTTCTTT. Protein: CASSTPVTGRRTEAFF. The V gene is TRBV19, the J gene TRBJ1-1; 7 nucleotides align to TRBD1. This CDR3 contains 16 residues. The V and J ends lost 4 bases and 5 bases, in that order; junction bases with no gene match: 13. The germline gives CDR1 LNHDA, CDR2 SQIVND (reference sequence).

This clone has just one count. This chain uses TRBV4-1 with TRBJ1-5, with 9 bases identical to TRBD1. CDR1 is MGHRA and CDR2 is YSYEKL in the germline V gene. V lost 0 bases and J lost 4; bases outside the gene matches: 19. The CDR3 runs to 21 residues. CDR3 in amino acids: CASSQDGTGQGKGRRNQPQHF. The CDR3 DNA is TGCGCCAGCAGCCAAGATGGTACGGGACAGGGAAAGGGCCGAAGGAATCAGCCCCAGCATTTT.

In this sample, this clone turned up once. The chain couples TRBV5-1 to TRBJ2-1; 8 nucleotides align to TRBD2. Looked up from germline, CDR1 is SGHRS and CDR2 is YFSETQ. The CDR3 has 15 residues. With V trimmed by 5 bases and J by 4 bases, 8 bases remained unmatched. CDR3 coding DNA: TGCGCCAGCAGTGTCGGGAGCGGGGGATACAATGAGCAGTTCTTC. The encoded protein is CASSVGSGGYNEQFF.

J is TRBJ1-1 and V is TRBV7-9; 8 bases agree with TRBD1. This CDR3 has 13 amino acids. Trimming took 5 bases from V and 6 from J; bases not matched to a gene: 5. Germline V gene lookup returns CDR1 SEHNR and CDR2 FQNEAQ (reference sequence). The CDR3 region is CASSDRGLAEAFF. CDR3 DNA: TGTGCCAGCAGCGACAGGGGACTGGCTGAAGCTTTCTTT.

The rearrangement links TRBV30 to TRBJ1-3; maybe TRBD1 (6 bases). V was trimmed by 5 bases and J by 4 bases, leaving 18 bases between them. Germline V gene lookup returns CDR1 GTSNPN and CDR2 SVGIG (reference sequence). The CDR3 loop spans 15 amino acids. In DNA, the CDR3 is TGTGCCTGGGGAAGGGGGACGGCTAACGGAAACACCATATATTTT. Protein product: CAWGRGTANGNTIYF.

The chain uses TRBV18 and TRBJ1-4; D may be TRBD1 (6 bases). The V and J ends lost 2 bases and 5 bases respectively, with 12 bases between them. This CDR3 comprises 15 residues. Germline V gives CDR1 KGHSH, CDR2 LQKENI. Here the CDR3 DNA reads TGTGCCAGCTCACCAAGGGGACAAGCAAATGAAAAACTGTTTTTT. It specifies CASSPRGQANEKLFF. The full variable domain, in which reference TRBV18 and TRBJ1-4 provide the parts outside the CDR3, is NAGVMQNPRHLVRRRGQEARLRCSPMKGHSHVYWYRQLPEEGLKFMVYLQKENIIDESGMPKERFSAEFPKEGPSILRIQQVVRGDSAAYFCASSPRGQANEKLFFGSGTQLSVL.

The gene calls are TRBV14 and TRBJ1-5; tentative D call: TRBD1 (6 bases). Germline V gene lookup returns CDR1 SGHDN and CDR2 FVKESK. The CDR3 has 14 residues. Trimming stripped 2 bases from V and 2 bases from J, with 7 bases between. The DNA of the CDR3 is TGTGCCAGCAGCCAATCAGGGGGCAATCAGCCCCAGCATTTT. Translation gives CASSQSGGNQPQHF.

The chain is built from TRBV4-3 and TRBJ2-3, with D perhaps matching TRBD2 (5 bases). Germline assignment: CDR1 LGHNA and CDR2 YSLEER. With 4 bases removed from V and 3 bases from J, the gap between germline ends came to 17 bases. The CDR3 spans 16 residues. This CDR3 is CASSPGNGVATDTQYF. CDR3 sequence (DNA): TGCGCCAGCAGCCCTGGTAACGGGGTCGCGACAGATACGCAGTATTTT.

The CDR3 nucleotides read TGCAGCGCCCAAGAGGGGGCAGAACGAAACACCATATATTTT. It translates to CSAQEGAERNTIYF. This sequence joins TRBV29-1 and TRBJ1-3; 7 bases agree with TRBD1. Germline CDR1 SQVTM, CDR2 ANQGSEA. The CDR3 has 14 residues. The V gene end was trimmed by 7 bases and the J gene end by 5 bases; junction bases not matched to a gene: 11.

This rearrangement joins TRBV6-5 to TRBJ2-3, with TRBD2 as a possible D gene (7 bases). V was pared by 6 bases and J by 4 bases, with 17 bases between. The CDR3 totals 15 residues. From germline, CDR1 is MNHEY and CDR2 SVGAGI. The CDR3 reads CASRHGLGGADTQYF. CDR3 sequence (DNA): TGTGCCAGCAGACACGGACTAGGGGGTGCAGATACGCAGTATTTT.

The chain combines TRBV6-1 with TRBJ1-2; TRBD1 matches at 8 bases. With V trimmed by 2 bases and J by 2 bases, 4 bases remained unmatched. Germline-derived CDR1 and CDR2 are MNHNS and SASEGT. CDR3 length: 15 residues. For the CDR3, the DNA is TGTGCCAGCAGTGAATACCGGGACAGGAACTATGGCTACACCTTC. Amino acids: CASSEYRDRNYGYTF.

CDR3 region: CASSAGQGGNEKLFF. The CDR3 DNA reads TGTGCCAGCAGCGCCGGACAGGGAGGCAATGAAAAACTGTTTTTT. The chain has TRBV7-8 and TRBJ1-4; 8 bases map to TRBD1. The CDR3 is 15 residues long. V was clipped by 5 bases and J by 5 bases; unmatched bases: 7. Germline V lookup: CDR1 SGHVS, CDR2 FQNEAQ.

The chain joins TRBV6-5 to TRBJ1-2, with 9 bases fitting TRBD1. With V trimmed by 4 bases and J by 7 bases, 4 bases remained unmatched. The CDR3 runs to 13 residues. Germline V gene sequence: CDR1 MNHEY, CDR2 SVGAGI. The CDR3 spells CASSWTGALGYTF. The CDR3 coding sequence is TGTGCCAGCAGTTGGACAGGGGCTCTTGGCTACACCTTC.

The rearrangement links TRBV7-2 to TRBJ1-5; D is possibly TRBD1 (6 bases). This CDR3 spans 14 amino acids. V was clipped by 1 base and J by 6 bases, with 10 bases between them. Germline lookup yields CDR1 SGHTA and CDR2 FQGNSA. The CDR3 DNA reads as TGTGCCAGCAGCTTAGGTGACAGGAGTCAGCCCCAGCATTTT. Its translation: CASSLGDRSQPQHF. The whole variable domain, remainder taken from reference TRBV7-2 and TRBJ1-5, is GAGVSQSPSNKVTEKGKDVELRCDPISGHTALYWYRQSLGQGLEFLIYFQGNSAPDKSGLPSDRFSAERTGGSVSTLTIQRTQQEDSAVYLCASSLGDRSQPQHFGDGTRLSIL.